This paragraph covers one TCR beta chain sequence. The antigen remains undetermined. The data derive from a study of T cell responses to AZD1222 COVID-19 vaccine. General study points: Donors were largely white British and mainly female; clonal diversity was possibly underestimated. Just 5 to 7 AZD1222 recipients were seropositive at baseline. At 160-218 and 743-854, vaccine-associated CD4 TCRs were dominant, and they spanned spike.

The repertoire was sequenced with immunoSEQ multiplex PCR; TCRdb's copy has only in-frame clones and lacks some. This sample carries approximately 190,000 clones, around 93% of them seen once, and the ten largest clones take roughly 1%. The sample was peripheral blood, taken 28 days after the second AZD1222 dose. The TCR was taken from an adult who received the AZD1222 COVID-19 vaccine.

The CDR3 DNA reads TGTGCCAGCAGCGGGAGAGGGGGACTAGCGGGGAGAAATGAGCAGTTCTTC. Translation gives CASSGRGGLAGRNEQFF. The J gene is TRBJ2-1, the V gene TRBV9; 13 nucleotides line up with TRBD2. This CDR3 comprises 17 residues. Per the germline V gene, CDR1 is SGDLS and CDR2 is YYNGEE. V lost 3 bases, J lost 7 bases, and 10 bases stayed unmatched. The full variable domain, its missing parts supplied by reference TRBV9 and TRBJ2-1, is DSGVTQTPKHLITATGQRVTLRCSPRSGDLSVYWYQQSLDQGLQFLIQYYNGEERAKGNILERFSAQQFPDLHSELNLSSLELGDSALYFCASSGRGGLAGRNEQFFGPGTRLTVL.